A single sample gave rise to the 28 T cell receptor beta chains below, sequenced in a study of blood T cells in healthy people across ages. Together with a sample-barcoded 5' primer, a J-beta primer mix was included in a second PCR lasting roughly 6 to 12 cycles. Via MiXCR, TCRdb re-called the 5' RACE reads, giving one row per CDR3 protein. Among approximately 1,700,000 distinct CDR3 sequences listed, around 40% were seen once. The sample taken for sequencing was blood. The receptors stem from a human donor in good health.

The chain uses TRBV5-6 and TRBJ2-7, with 9 bases identical to TRBD1. Germline loops: CDR1 SGHDT, CDR2 YYEEEE. V gave up 4 bases and J gave up 3 bases; unmatched junction bases: 8. CDR3 size: 15 residues. The chain's CDR3 is CASSHTGGFFYEQYF. The CDR3 bases are TGTGCCAGCAGCCACACAGGGGGCTTCTTCTACGAGCAGTACTTC.

Only a few counts were recorded for this clonotype. The V and J genes are TRBV5-6 and TRBJ1-1; no firm D call. The CDR3 length is 14 residues. The V end was cut by 0 bases, the J end by 12 bases, with 18 bases between. Germline-derived CDR1 and CDR2 are SGHDT and YYEEEE. In nucleotides, the CDR3 is TGTGCCAGCAGCTTGGCGGTGGTAGAGGGTTGGACTTTCTTT. Translating it yields CASSLAVVEGWTFF.

CDR3 coding DNA: TGTGCCAGCAGCCACCGTTATAATCCCTACGAGCAGTACTTC. This sequence encodes CASSHRYNPYEQYF. The chain recombines TRBV3-1 with TRBJ2-7; D gene ambiguous. Germline values: CDR1 LGHDT, CDR2 YNNKEL (reference sequence). The length of the CDR3 is 14 residues. Trimming left V 3 bases short and J 2 bases short, with 11 bases between.

This clonotype was detected only a few times. This chain links TRBV4-3 with TRBJ2-7; D uncertain. V was clipped by 1 base and J by 6 bases, with 10 bases between them. This CDR3 has 13 residues. Germline lookup yields CDR1 LGHNA and CDR2 YSLEER. The CDR3 coding sequence is TGCGCCAGCAGCCAAGGGGGAAGACCCGAGCAGTACTTC. Amino acids: CASSQGGRPEQYF.

The V and J genes are TRBV7-2 and TRBJ2-5; 9 bases are a match to TRBD2. V gave up 5 bases and J gave up 4 bases; unmatched junction bases: 14. The germline gives CDR1 SGHTA, CDR2 FQGNSA. The CDR3 runs to 17 residues. This CDR3 reads CASSPQSGGGAGETQYF. CDR3 sequence (DNA): TGTGCCAGCAGCCCCCAGAGTGGCGGGGGGGCCGGAGAGACCCAGTACTTC.

The rearrangement uses TRBV6-5 and TRBJ2-7, with a tentative D call TRBD2 (6 bases). CDR3 length: 15 residues. The V gene's germline CDR1 is MNHEY and CDR2 SVGAGI. Trimming left V 0 bases short and J 4 bases short, with 13 bases between. The CDR3 protein is CASSYSVDSGYEQYF. The DNA of the CDR3 is TGTGCCAGCAGTTACTCAGTCGACAGCGGGTACGAGCAGTACTTC.

The V call is TRBV11-2, the J call TRBJ1-1; D gene unclear. The CDR3 extends over 16 amino acids. V dropped 2 bases and J dropped 0 bases, with 13 bases sitting between them. Per germline, CDR1 SGHAT and CDR2 FQNNGV. CDR3 DNA: TGTGCCAGCAGCTTATGGGTCTCCACCGTGAACACTGAAGCTTTCTTT. Its protein product is CASSLWVSTVNTEAFF. The whole variable domain, filled in from reference TRBV11-2 and TRBJ1-1, reads EAGVAQSPRYKIIEKRQSVAFWCNPISGHATLYWYQQILGQGPKLLIQFQNNGVVDDSQLPKDRFSAERLKGVDSTLKIQPAKLEDSAVYLCASSLWVSTVNTEAFFGQGTRLTVV.

Only one count was recorded for this clonotype. The genes are TRBV5-1 and TRBJ2-3, with TRBD2 identical over 8 bases. V was clipped by 4 bases and J by 1 base; unmatched bases: 8. Per the germline V gene, CDR1 is SGHRS and CDR2 is YFSETQ. This CDR3 is 16 amino acids long. The CDR3 sequence: CASSPRTSSGTDTQYF. As DNA, the CDR3 is TGCGCCAGCAGCCCGAGGACTAGCAGCGGCACAGATACGCAGTATTTT.

This clonotype showed up just a few times. The V and J genes are TRBV4-3 and TRBJ1-4; perhaps TRBD1 as D (5 bases). The V gene lost 4 bases and the J gene lost 3 bases, with 12 bases spanning the gap. Germline V gene sequence: CDR1 LGHNA, CDR2 YSLEER. The CDR3 totals 15 residues. Here the CDR3 DNA reads TGCGCCAGCAGCCCCCTCGAGGGGTCTAATGAAAAACTGTTTTTT. Translation: CASSPLEGSNEKLFF.

This sequence joins TRBV6-6 and TRBJ2-4, with D possibly being TRBD1 or TRBD2 (5 bases each). CDR1 MNHNY and CDR2 SVGAGI come from the germline V gene (reference sequence). The CDR3 sequence is 16 residues long. The ends were cut back, 2 bases at V and 0 bases at J, with 11 bases in the middle. The CDR3 loop is CASSYGTLIAKNIQYF. Here the CDR3 DNA reads TGTGCCAGCAGTTACGGGACCCTCATAGCCAAAAACATTCAGTACTTC.

This clonotype has at least ten counts. The chain is built from TRBV7-2 and TRBJ2-1; a possible D gene is TRBD1 (5 bases). CDR1 and CDR2 from the germline V gene are SGHTA and FQGNSA. This CDR3 is built from 16 residues. Trimming took off 0 bases at V and 5 bases at J, with 14 bases between the two ends. The CDR3 nucleotides are TGTGCCAGCAGCTTAGCTGGGGCAGGAGACGACAATGAGCAGTTCTTC. Translated, it gives CASSLAGAGDDNEQFF.

In DNA, the CDR3 is TGTGCCAGCAGCTATGCCGGGACAGCAAACAATGAGCAGTTCTTC. It codes for CASSYAGTANNEQFF. The chain joins TRBV7-2 to TRBJ2-1, with 7 bases matching TRBD1. The CDR3 has 15 amino acids. Germline lookup yields CDR1 SGHTA and CDR2 FQGNSA. V shed 4 bases and J 5 bases; nucleotides not matched to a gene: 8.

The rearrangement uses TRBV12-3 or TRBV12-4 and TRBJ2-1; 11 bases agree with TRBD2. This CDR3 is built from 16 residues. Trimming removed 5 bases from V and 6 bases from J; junction bases left unmatched: 9. The CDR3 region has the DNA TGTGCCAGCAGTCAACCGCTAGCGGGGGGTTGCAATGAGCAGTTCTTC. The encoded protein is CASSQPLAGGCNEQFF.

The chain is built from TRBV7-9 and TRBJ1-1; D gene unclear. CDR1 and CDR2 from the germline V gene are SEHNR and FQNEAQ (reference sequence). The V end was cut by 3 bases, the J end by 1 base, with 15 bases between. CDR3 size: 16 residues. The CDR3 is CASSFPIPGSNTEAFF. The CDR3 DNA follows: TGTGCCAGCAGCTTTCCAATTCCGGGATCGAACACTGAAGCTTTCTTT.

The CDR3 sequence: CASSSKFPGQDNYAYEQYF. CDR3 DNA: TGTGCCAGCAGTTCGAAATTCCCGGGACAGGACAACTACGCCTACGAGCAGTACTTC. The gene calls are TRBV6-2 or TRBV6-3 and TRBJ2-7, with 8 bases fitting TRBD1. CDR3 length: 19 residues. V lost 4 bases and J lost 2; bases outside the gene matches: 19. The V gene's germline CDR1 is MNHEY and CDR2 SVGEGT.

The J gene is TRBJ1-1, the V gene TRBV27; maybe TRBD1 (5 bases). The CDR3 covers 14 residues. Trimming stripped 1 base from V and 4 bases from J, with 10 bases between. Germline loops: CDR1 MNHEY, CDR2 SMNVEV (reference sequence). The CDR3 region has the DNA TGTGCCAGCAGTTTATTGGGGGAAAGCACTGAAGCTTTCTTT. Translated, it gives CASSLLGESTEAFF.

In this sample, this clonotype turned up a few times. This chain joins TRBV5-1 and TRBJ2-4, with D unresolved. The CDR3 has 16 amino acids. Trimming shortened V by 4 bases and J by 0 bases, and 14 bases separated the two germline ends. Germline-derived CDR1 and CDR2 are SGHRS and YFSETQ. CDR3 loop: CASSTSGALAKNIQYF. The CDR3 nucleotides are TGCGCCAGCAGCACGTCAGGAGCACTAGCCAAAAACATTCAGTACTTC.

The chain links TRBV7-9 to TRBJ2-5; either TRBD1 or TRBD2 may supply D (5 bases each). The germline gives CDR1 SEHNR, CDR2 FQNEAQ (reference sequence). There are 15 residues in the CDR3. V dropped 10 bases and J dropped 1 base, with 19 bases sitting between them. The DNA of the CDR3 is TGTGCCACCGCGGAAATCGGGGCGTCCCAAGAGACCCAGTACTTC. It translates to CATAEIGASQETQYF.

This clonotype was seen only a few times. This CDR3 is CASSQTRDPSGLSYEQYF. In DNA form, the CDR3 reads TGTGCCAGCAGCCAAACCCGCGACCCATCGGGACTCTCCTACGAGCAGTACTTC. The V and J genes are TRBV4-2 and TRBJ2-7; possibly TRBD2 for D (6 bases). Germline loops: CDR1 LGHNA, CDR2 YNFKEQ. V lost 2 bases and J lost 0, with 20 bases in between. The length of the CDR3 is 18 residues.

This clonotype appeared a single time. The junction departs from germline at one end; a sequencing error may be responsible. This chain uses TRBV20-1 with TRBJ2-1; 9 bases align to TRBD1. The length of the CDR3 is 16 residues. Germline V gene data show CDR1 as DFQATT and CDR2 as SNEGSKA (reference sequence). CDR3 nucleotide sequence: TGCAGTGCTAGTGACCGGGACAGGGTAGTATTCGATGAGCGGTTCTTC. Its protein is CSASDRDRVVFDERFF.

The V call is TRBV6-1, the J call TRBJ2-1, with D hard to call. The CDR3 sequence is 14 residues long. The ends were cut back, 0 bases at V and 13 bases at J, with 16 bases in the middle. Germline CDR1 MNHNS, CDR2 SASEGT. The CDR3 coding sequence is TGTGCCAGCAGTGAAGCGCGCTGGGAAGAGACCCAGTTCTTC. As protein: CASSEARWEETQFF.

This sequence joins TRBV4-1 and TRBJ1-2; D is undetermined. The germline V gene has CDR1 MGHRA and CDR2 YSYEKL. V was trimmed by 4 bases and J by 2 bases, leaving 17 bases between them. CDR3 size: 16 residues. The DNA of the CDR3 is TGCGCCAGCAGCCCGAGTCCGGATCGACCCAACTATGGCTACACCTTC. It encodes CASSPSPDRPNYGYTF.

This chain connects TRBV13 to TRBJ1-2; TRBD1 is a possible D gene (5 bases). Germline CDR1 reads PRHDT; CDR2 reads FYEKMQ (reference sequence). The CDR3 loop spans 17 amino acids. V lost 4 bases and J 4 bases, leaving 22 bases between the germline ends. CDR3 in amino acids: CASSSGWARGRVYGYTF. CDR3 nucleotides: TGTGCCAGCAGCTCCGGATGGGCCCGGGGCCGTGTCTATGGCTACACCTTC.

This clonotype was detected a few times. V is TRBV4-3 and J is TRBJ1-1, with TRBD1 matching 8 bases. The germline gives CDR1 LGHNA, CDR2 YSLEER. The CDR3 extends over 16 amino acids. The V gene end was trimmed by 4 bases and the J gene end by 3 bases; junction bases not matched to a gene: 10. The CDR3 sequence is CASSPRGPGFDTEAFF. For the CDR3, the DNA is TGCGCCAGCAGCCCCAGGGGGCCGGGGTTTGACACTGAAGCTTTCTTT.

There are a few counts of this clonotype. The CDR3 DNA sequence: TGTGCCAGTAGTATAGATGGGAGGGACTACGAGCAGTACTTC. Protein sequence: CASSIDGRDYEQYF. The chain joins TRBV19 to TRBJ2-7, with 7 bases matching TRBD2. The J segment lost 3 bases and the V segment lost 0 bases, leaving 2 bases of the junction unmatched. The CDR3 has 14 residues. Germline V gives CDR1 LNHDA, CDR2 SQIVND (reference sequence).

The chain links TRBV4-2 to TRBJ2-1, with a tentative D call TRBD2 (6 bases). Germline CDR1 and CDR2: LGHNA and YNFKEQ. Trimming pared 5 bases from V and 0 bases from J, leaving 14 bases between. The CDR3 has 16 amino acids. CDR3 DNA sequence: TGTGCCAGCAGCTCCCACCCGGGGGACTCCTACAATGAGCAGTTCTTC. It codes for CASSSHPGDSYNEQFF.

The J gene is TRBJ2-7, the V gene TRBV11-2; D unresolved. Germline V lookup: CDR1 SGHAT, CDR2 FQNNGV. The ends were cut back, 3 bases at V and 4 bases at J, with 25 bases in the middle. The CDR3 loop spans 18 amino acids. The CDR3 region has the DNA TGTGCCAGCAGCTTCAAAAAGGACGTTGGGGTGTTGGGTTACGAGCAGTACTTC. The encoded protein is CASSFKKDVGVLGYEQYF.

V and J are TRBV10-3 and TRBJ2-4, with unresolved D. The J call is doubtful: the DNA matches TRBJ2-5 better. This CDR3 has 14 residues. The germline V gene has CDR1 ENHRY and CDR2 SYGVKD. DNA of the CDR3: TGTGCCATCAGTGAGTGGCAGACTCAAGAGACCCAGTACTTC. Residues: CAISEWQTQETQYF.